This T cell receptor (beta chain) comes out of a study of CD8 T cells in ankylosing spondylitis. General study findings and limits: In synovial fluid and blood from reactive arthritis, some motif variants were previously reported. Relatively rare in peripheral blood, disease-linked clones were also CD8+. Reportedly, disease-linked clones are significantly enriched in ankylosing spondylitis patients' matched synovial fluid.

As the method for making TCR beta libraries, quantitative 5'-RACE with molecular barcodes was used. MiXCR, run by TCRdb on the 5' RACE reads, gives a single entry per CDR3 protein. The sample carries some 150,000 distinct CDR3 sequences, 11% recorded once. This clonotype was seen repeatedly, ten times or more. As yet, its antigen is unknown. Sequenced material: blood, either unsorted or a sorted T cell fraction (not recorded which). The clonotype comes from a female donor with ankylosing spondylitis or in good health (not recorded which).

The CDR3 sequence is CASSQFGTAGANVLTF. CDR3 nucleotides: TGTGCCAGCAGTCAATTCGGGACAGCTGGGGCCAACGTCCTGACTTTC. The J gene is TRBJ2-6, the V gene TRBV2; 7 bases agree with TRBD1. The germline gives CDR1 SNHLY, CDR2 FYNNEI. Trimming took 5 bases from V and 2 from J; bases not matched to a gene: 6. The length of the CDR3 is 16 residues.